This T cell receptor beta chain was documented in a study of T-cell memory formation after mild COVID-19. TCRdb re-called the 5' RACE reads with MiXCR, one entry per CDR3 protein. The data show some 330,000 distinct CDR3 sequences, under 25% seen once. Findings and caveats of the study: Some clones that responded turned up in pre-infection memory, which suggests that cross-reactive memory joined in. Balance between CD4 and CD8 was seen in clones contracting day 15 to 85, and a CD4+ lean was seen in later expanders.

This clonotype was counted only a few times. Antigen specificity is unknown. Looked up from germline, CDR1 is MNHEY and CDR2 is SVGAGI. V gave up 5 bases and J gave up 0 bases, with 11 bases separating them. The CDR3 has 15 residues. The material sequenced was PBMCs or a T cell subset sorted from them (not recorded which). This chain connects TRBV6-5 to TRBJ2-1; possibly TRBD2 for D (5 bases). This TCR was recovered from an adult woman who had mild COVID-19 (a few samples of this study predate the infection). Cell type and time point are not known. CDR3 nucleotides: TGTGCCAGCAGTAAAGAGCGGAGCTCCTACAATGAGCAGTTCTTC. Residues: CASSKERSSYNEQFF.